This T cell receptor beta chain derives from a study of OX40 agonist ivuxolimab in advanced cancers. Study-wide context: Cancers in dose escalation were hepatocellular, melanoma, renal cell and head and neck. With a range of roughly 20 to 80, age averaged approximately 64 years, and roughly 80% were male. Among those treated, three patients had partial responses, one with hepatocellular carcinoma and two with cutaneous melanoma.

Germline V gene data show CDR1 as MDHEN and CDR2 as SYDVKM. The CDR3 has 14 residues. V was cut by 5 bases and J by 1 base, with 10 bases left in between. As for this clone: Its antigen is as yet unknown.

The table came from immunoSEQ multiplex PCR; TCRdb's copy has only in-frame clones and leaves some out. The sample has around 65,000 clones, around 89% seen once. Overall study findings and caveats: Certain nonresponders likewise exhibited a low normalized T-cell clonal expansion.

The V call is TRBV28, the J call TRBJ2-3; unclear D gene. This specimen consisted of CD4+ or CD8+ T cells sorted from blood, obtained in a trial of the OX40 agonist ivuxolimab. The TCR was taken from an adult with an advanced solid tumor such as melanoma, head and neck, liver or kidney cancer. As DNA, the CDR3 is TGTGCCAGCAGTCCCCCGGGTCGCACAGATACGCAGTATTTT. It specifies CASSPPGRTDTQYF.